A selection of T cell receptor beta chains follows, all from one sample in a study of control samples from healthy donors and cancer patients. Sequencing used immunoSEQ multiplex PCR; TCRdb keeps in-frame clones, though not all of them. The profile shows about 77,000 clones, roughly 92% of them singletons. Material for sequencing was blood. The receptors shown here come from a woman aged 55-69 years in good health. Each CDR3 is given with its conserved first and last residue. A D gene is named only where the DNA matches it firmly. Clone size, where shown, is once, few, many, or a class for clones that have expanded.

j_gene: TRBJ2-4; d_gene: .; abundance: .; v_gene: TRBV3-1/TRBV3-2; CDR3nt: TGTGCCAGCAGCCAAGATGGGGGCCGTCCCATTACAAACATTCAGTACTTC; CDR3aa: CASSQDGGRPITNIQYF
j_gene: TRBJ1-4; d_gene: TRBD1; abundance: .; v_gene: TRBV5-6; CDR3nt: TGTGCCAGCAGCCGAGGGGGCGCGAGTGAAAAACTGTTTTTT; CDR3aa: CASSRGGASEKLFF
j_gene: TRBJ1-1; d_gene: .; abundance: .; v_gene: TRBV10-2; CDR3nt: TGCGCCAGCAGTCATTTGAACACTGAAGCTTTCTTT; CDR3aa: CASSHLNTEAFF
j_gene: TRBJ2-3; d_gene: .; abundance: once; v_gene: TRBV7-2; CDR3nt: TGTGCCAGCAGCCCCCCCGTATATACGCAGTATTTT; CDR3aa: CASSPPVYTQYF
j_gene: TRBJ2-3; d_gene: .; abundance: .; v_gene: TRBV2; CDR3nt: TGTGCCAGCCAGGGGGGCGTCCAGGGGGATACGCAGTATTTT; CDR3aa: CASQGGVQGDTQYF
j_gene: TRBJ1-2; d_gene: .; abundance: .; v_gene: TRBV28; CDR3nt: TGTGCCAGCAGCCGAAGCTCTAACTATGGCTACACCTTC; CDR3aa: CASSRSSNYGYTF
j_gene: TRBJ2-2; d_gene: .; abundance: .; v_gene: TRBV5-1; CDR3nt: TGCGCCAGCAGCTTCGGCAGAGACACCGGGGAGCTGTTTTTT; CDR3aa: CASSFGRDTGELFF
j_gene: TRBJ1-4; d_gene: .; abundance: .; v_gene: TRBV19; CDR3nt: TGTGCCAGTAGTATTGGCGAATCCTCCTTTTTT; CDR3aa: CASSIGESSFF
j_gene: TRBJ2-1; d_gene: .; abundance: .; v_gene: TRBV5-1; CDR3nt: TGCGCCAGCAGCTTGGTACAGGGTGTCTACAATGAGCAGTTCTTC; CDR3aa: CASSLVQGVYNEQFF
j_gene: TRBJ2-1; d_gene: TRBD2; abundance: .; v_gene: TRBV10-3; CDR3nt: TGTGCCACCTATACTGGGACTAGCGGGAGCAATGAGCAGTTCTTC; CDR3aa: CATYTGTSGSNEQFF
j_gene: TRBJ2-3; d_gene: .; abundance: .; v_gene: TRBV9; CDR3nt: TGTGCCAGCAGCGATTCGGTAACAGATACGCAGTATTTT; CDR3aa: CASSDSVTDTQYF
j_gene: TRBJ1-1; d_gene: TRBD1; abundance: .; v_gene: TRBV19; CDR3nt: TGTGCCAGTAGTACTCAACAGGGGGCAAGGACTGAAGCTTTCTTT; CDR3aa: CASSTQQGARTEAFF
j_gene: TRBJ2-1; d_gene: TRBD2; abundance: .; v_gene: TRBV3-1/TRBV3-2; CDR3nt: TGTGCCAGCAGCCAAGATCCCGGGGGGGTTGAGCAGTTCTTC; CDR3aa: CASSQDPGGVEQFF
j_gene: TRBJ2-1; d_gene: .; abundance: .; v_gene: TRBV10-1; CDR3nt: TGCGCCAGCAGTGAGAAACGGTACAATGAGCAGTTCTTC; CDR3aa: CASSEKRYNEQFF
j_gene: TRBJ2-2; d_gene: TRBD1; abundance: .; v_gene: TRBV7-3; CDR3nt: TGTGCCAGCAGCCGCGTCGGGGGACAGGGAAGGCGGCGTGACGGGGAGCTGTTTTTT; CDR3aa: CASSRVGGQGRRRDGELFF
j_gene: TRBJ2-2; d_gene: .; abundance: .; v_gene: TRBV5-1; CDR3nt: TGCGCCAGCAGCCCCAACACCGGGGAGCTGTTTTTT; CDR3aa: CASSPNTGELFF
j_gene: TRBJ2-4; d_gene: TRBD1; abundance: .; v_gene: TRBV4-3; CDR3nt: TGCGCCAGCAGCCAAGGGGACAGGGACCAAAACATTCAGTACTTC; CDR3aa: CASSQGDRDQNIQYF
j_gene: TRBJ1-4; d_gene: .; abundance: .; v_gene: TRBV29-1; CDR3nt: TGCAGCGCCCTCGGACCTCGTCATGAAAAACTGTTTTTT; CDR3aa: CSALGPRHEKLFF
j_gene: TRBJ1-4; d_gene: TRBD1; abundance: .; v_gene: TRBV4-3; CDR3nt: TGCGCCAGCAGCCAAAATACAGGCAGGGGGGGTGAAAAACTGTTTTTT; CDR3aa: CASSQNTGRGGEKLFF
j_gene: TRBJ2-1; d_gene: .; abundance: .; v_gene: TRBV18; CDR3nt: TGTGCCAGCTCACCACCCGGCAGTAATGAGCAGTTCTTC; CDR3aa: CASSPPGSNEQFF
j_gene: TRBJ1-1; d_gene: TRBD1; abundance: .; v_gene: TRBV2; CDR3nt: TGTGCCAGCCCCAAGGGACAGGGAAATACTGAAGCTTTCTTT; CDR3aa: CASPKGQGNTEAFF
j_gene: TRBJ2-7; d_gene: TRBD2; abundance: .; v_gene: TRBV25-1; CDR3nt: TGTGCCAGCAGTGGTATTACCGGGACTAGCGGATACGAGCAGTACTTC; CDR3aa: CASSGITGTSGYEQYF
j_gene: TRBJ1-5; d_gene: .; abundance: .; v_gene: TRBV2; CDR3nt: TGTGCCAGCAGTGGATATGGCCGGGAGGGTAGCAATCAGCCCCAGCATTTT; CDR3aa: CASSGYGREGSNQPQHF
j_gene: TRBJ1-4; d_gene: .; abundance: .; v_gene: TRBV6-1; CDR3nt: TGTGCCAGCAGTGACACACTGCATAATGAAAAACTGTTTTTT; CDR3aa: CASSDTLHNEKLFF
j_gene: TRBJ1-5; d_gene: TRBD1; abundance: .; v_gene: TRBV18; CDR3nt: TGTGCCAGCTCACCTCTAGGACAGGGGGGGCCCCAGCATTTT; CDR3aa: CASSPLGQGGPQHF
j_gene: TRBJ1-5; d_gene: .; abundance: .; v_gene: TRBV28; CDR3nt: TGTGCCAGCAGATTACAGGATCAGCCCCAGCATTTT; CDR3aa: CASRLQDQPQHF
j_gene: TRBJ2-4; d_gene: TRBD2; abundance: .; v_gene: TRBV9; CDR3nt: TGTGCCAGCAGCACCGGACTAGCGGGAGCCGGGGCTCTAGCCAAAAACATTCAGTACTTC; CDR3aa: CASSTGLAGAGALAKNIQYF